This TCR beta chain was identified during a study of T cell responses to AZD1222 COVID-19 vaccine. Sequencing used immunoSEQ multiplex PCR; TCRdb keeps in-frame clones, though not all of them. The sample lists some 120,000 clones; around 88% were seen once. This CDR3 is built from 14 residues. Germline V CDR1 and CDR2: LNHDA, SQIVND (reference sequence). Trimming took 1 base from V and 2 from J, leaving 6 bases between them. The chain is built from TRBV19 and TRBJ1-5; D is unresolved. The input for sequencing was peripheral blood, taken on day 0 of AZD1222 vaccination. The TCR comes from an adult in good health. The CDR3 nucleotides are TGTGCCAGTAGTATAGGGGTGGGCAATCAGCCCCAGCATTTT. It codes for CASSIGVGNQPQHF.